Listed below are T cell receptor beta chains from one sample, sequenced in a study of blood T cell repertoires in COVID-19. The method was immunoSEQ multiplex PCR; TCRdb's version includes in-frame clones alone and lacks a portion of them. The sample yields 250,000 to 300,000 clones, about 83% seen once. The sample taken for sequencing was peripheral blood. Receptors were obtained from an older man with acute or convalescent COVID-19. The CDR3 runs from the conserved cysteine through the conserved F or W. A D gene is named only where the DNA matches it firmly. For some rows the clone size is stated as once, few or many, or as a class when expanded; others skip it.

j_call v_call d_call clone_size cdr3_nt cdr3_aa
TRBJ1-3 TRBV18 NA NA TGTGCCAGCTCAATAAGCGGGACGGCCTCTGGAAACACCATATATTTT CASSISGTASGNTIYF
TRBJ2-4 TRBV19 TRBD2 NA TGTGCCAGTAGTATAGAATCCTTAGCGGGGGGTGCCAAAAACATTCAGTACTTC CASSIESLAGGAKNIQYF
TRBJ1-2 TRBV28 TRBD1 NA TGTGCCAGCAGTCAACAGGGGGCGCCGAGCTATGGCTACACCTTC CASSQQGAPSYGYTF
TRBJ2-5 TRBV28 TRBD2 NA TGTGCCAGCATTTCTAGCGGGACGACCCAGTACTTC CASISSGTTQYF
TRBJ2-1 TRBV19 TRBD1 NA TGTGCCAGTGCTAGATACGGGACAGGGTCCTACAATGAGCAGTTCTTC CASARYGTGSYNEQFF
TRBJ1-2 TRBV2 NA NA TGTGCCAGCAGTAACACCCGGGGAGGCTATGGCTACACCTTC CASSNTRGGYGYTF
TRBJ2-5 TRBV11-2 TRBD2 few TGTGCCAGCAGCCGTCTAGCGGGCGAGACCCAGTACTTC CASSRLAGETQYF
TRBJ1-2 TRBV6-5 NA NA TGTGCATCTCAGTCCCGGGATCGGAATGGCTACACCTTC CASQSRDRNGYTF
TRBJ2-1 TRBV5-1 NA NA TGCGCCAGCAGCTTGGGGTCCGAGGTCGGAGTCAATGAGCAGTTCTTC CASSLGSEVGVNEQFF
TRBJ1-6 TRBV6-5 NA NA TGTGCCAGCAGTTATTTCTCCGTCAGGGGTAATTCACCCCTCCACTTT CASSYFSVRGNSPLHF
TRBJ2-3 TRBV2 TRBD1 NA TGTGCCAGCAGTGCGGGACAGGGTGGAGATACGCAGTATTTT CASSAGQGGDTQYF
TRBJ1-4 TRBV4-1 TRBD1 few TGCGCCAGCAGCTACGGACAGGGGGATGAAAAACTGTTTTTT CASSYGQGDEKLFF
TRBJ1-4 TRBV7-9 TRBD1 NA TGTGCCAGCAGCTTACAGGGGGCTGGAGAAAAACTGTTTTTT CASSLQGAGEKLFF
TRBJ2-1 TRBV29-1 TRBD1 NA TGCAGCGTGGGACAGTCCCCATCCTACAATGAGCAGTTCTTC CSVGQSPSYNEQFF
TRBJ2-3 TRBV15 TRBD2 NA TGTGCCACCAGCGGACCCCGTCTAGCGGGAGGAGCAGATACGCAGTATTTT CATSGPRLAGGADTQYF
TRBJ2-7 TRBV5-6 NA NA TGTGCCAGCAGCTTTGGTCAGGTTTTTTCCTACGAGCAGTACTTC CASSFGQVFSYEQYF
TRBJ2-7 TRBV5-1 NA NA TGCGCCAGCAGCTCTGGGAGCCTCCCGGCTGAGCAGTACTTC CASSSGSLPAEQYF
TRBJ1-1 TRBV7-2 TRBD1 NA TGTGCCAGCAGCTTTGGGACAGGGTCTCCCACTGAAGCTTTCTTT CASSFGTGSPTEAFF
TRBJ1-1 TRBV5-1 TRBD1 NA TGCGCCAGCAGCTTGGGGGTCAGGGGGTTCACTGAAGCTTTCTTT CASSLGVRGFTEAFF
TRBJ2-7 TRBV11-3 NA NA TGTGCCAGCAGCTTATTCGCAGGGTTGGACTACGAGCAGTACTTC CASSLFAGLDYEQYF
TRBJ2-7 TRBV3-1/TRBV3-2 TRBD2 NA TGTGCCAGCAGCCAAGACCCGGGACTAGGAACCTACGAGCAGTACTTC CASSQDPGLGTYEQYF
TRBJ2-2 TRBV18 NA NA TGTGCCAGCTCACCCCGGGACACCGGGGAGCTGTTTTTT CASSPRDTGELFF
TRBJ2-6 TRBV2 NA NA TGTGCCAGCAATGGCCTCGACAGCTCTGGGGCCAACGTCCTGACTTTC CASNGLDSSGANVLTF
TRBJ1-1 TRBV7-2 NA few TGTGCCAGCAGCTTGCGGAGTAGGGCTTTCTTT CASSLRSRAFF
TRBJ2-7 TRBV5-1 NA many TGCGCCAGCAGCTTGGATGCAACAACCTACGAGCAGTACTTC CASSLDATTYEQYF
TRBJ1-4 TRBV19 NA few TGTGCCACCAAGGACAGACTAAATGAAAAACTGTTTTTT CATKDRLNEKLFF
TRBJ2-7 TRBV28 TRBD1 few TGTGCCAGCAGTATCTCCCCTGGGACAGTCGAGCAGTACTTC CASSISPGTVEQYF
TRBJ1-6 TRBV7-2 NA NA TGTGCCAGCAGCTTCGACGGGTATAATTCACCCCTCCACTTT CASSFDGYNSPLHF
TRBJ1-2 TRBV2 NA NA TGTGCCAGCAGGGGGGAGGGCTTGGATGGCTACACCTTC CASRGEGLDGYTF
TRBJ2-1 TRBV7-8 NA NA TGTGCCAGCAGCTTAACAGATATTCAATACAATGAGCAGTTCTTC CASSLTDIQYNEQFF
TRBJ2-7 TRBV6-5 NA NA TGTGCCAGCAGGCTTGGAGCCGCAGACTACGAGCAGTACTTC CASRLGAADYEQYF